The 8 T cell receptor beta chains presented below share a single source sample, sequenced in a study of T cells after yellow fever vaccination. Each CDR3 protein gets one entry after TCRdb re-called the 5' RACE reads with MiXCR. The data show some 600,000 distinct CDR3 sequences, around 16% seen once. The sample consisted of PBMCs, taken about 5 days after the first yellow fever vaccination. Every receptor here comes from a man between 18 and 35 years old who received the YFV17D yellow fever vaccine.

This chain connects TRBV3-1 to TRBJ2-3; TRBD2 is a possible D gene (6 bases). CDR1 is LGHDT, CDR2 YNNKEL, per germline (reference sequence). Trimming removed 0 bases from V and 0 bases from J, with 13 bases in between. The CDR3 length is 17 residues. CDR3 sequence (DNA): TGTGCCAGCAGCCAAGACCCCCCGGGGGTTAGCACAGATACGCAGTATTTT. Translating it yields CASSQDPPGVSTDTQYF.

At least ten counts were recorded for this clonotype. This chain uses TRBV7-6 with TRBJ2-1; the match to TRBD2 covers 14 bases. Per germline, CDR1 SGHVS and CDR2 FNYEAQ. The CDR3 extends over 17 amino acids. The V and J ends lost 5 bases and 6 bases, in that order; junction bases with no gene match: 9. The CDR3 nucleotides read TGTGCCAGCAGCCCCATCCAGACTAGCGGGGGGGGCAATGAGCAGTTCTTC. Its translation is CASSPIQTSGGGNEQFF.

This clonotype has a handful of counts. CDR3 bases: TGCGCCAGCAGCCAGAGTGACAGGGGGGAGGCTGAAGCTTTCTTT. Translating it yields CASSQSDRGEAEAFF. This rearrangement joins TRBV4-1 to TRBJ1-1; 9 positions agree with TRBD1. CDR3 length: 15 amino acids. Germline-derived CDR1 and CDR2 are MGHRA and YSYEKL. V lost 3 bases, J lost 6 bases, and 8 bases stayed unmatched.

The table lists this clonotype with a few counts. The genes are TRBV5-1 and TRBJ1-2; 9 positions match TRBD1. V gave up 1 base and J gave up 2 bases; unmatched junction bases: 3. CDR1 is SGHRS and CDR2 is YFSETQ in the germline V gene. There are 15 residues in the CDR3. In nucleotides, the CDR3 is TGCGCCAGCAGCTTGACAGGGGGCAGCAACTATGGCTACACCTTC. This gives the protein CASSLTGGSNYGYTF.

The sample holds a few counts of this clonotype. The genes are TRBV7-2 and TRBJ2-3; 12 nucleotides line up with TRBD2. In germline, CDR1 is SGHTA, CDR2 FQGNSA. The CDR3 spans 15 residues. The ends lost 5 bases at V and 6 bases at J; junction bases unmatched: 6. DNA of the CDR3: TGTGCCAGCAGCCCTCTAGCGGGGGGGCCCGATACGCAGTATTTT. The encoded protein is CASSPLAGGPDTQYF.

To note about this clonotype: A read error may produce the germline difference seen at one junction end. This chain uses TRBV4-3 with TRBJ1-3, with TRBD1 as a possible D gene (5 bases). This CDR3 is built from 16 residues. Germline loops: CDR1 LGHNA, CDR2 YSLEER. The CDR3 protein is CSSSQDRDALGNTIYF. CDR3 in DNA: TGCTCCAGCAGCCAAGATAGGGACGCCCTGGGAAACACCATATATTTT.

This clonotype has only a few counts. The rearrangement joins TRBV5-6 to TRBJ2-7; 8 bases map to TRBD2. Germline V gene lookup returns CDR1 SGHDT and CDR2 YYEEEE. This CDR3 is 14 amino acids long. Germline trimming cut 7 bases from V and 2 bases from J; bases unmatched to any gene: 8. CDR3 in DNA: TGTGCCAGCGGGGCGGGGGGATACCCCTACGAGCAGTACTTC. As protein: CASGAGGYPYEQYF.

CDR3 bases: TGTGCCAGCAGCTTGGAGGGGTTGCGTCGGGGGGACCTCAATGAGCAGTTCTTC. It codes for CASSLEGLRRGDLNEQFF. The V gene is TRBV5-4, the J gene TRBJ2-1, with 7 bases fitting TRBD2. The V and J ends lost 0 bases and 6 bases, in that order; junction bases with no gene match: 15. Germline CDR1 and CDR2: SGHNT and YYREEE (reference sequence). This CDR3 spans 18 amino acids.